The clone carrying this TCR beta chain was recorded at least ten times. The data were taken from a study of T cells in Graves' hyperthyroidism and ophthalmopathy. Amplification yielded TCR beta CDR3 regions, with RNA transcripts as the source. HTBI primers were employed in a first-round RT-PCR of the TCR CDR3. TCRdb itself ran the multiplex PCR reads through MiXCR, one entry per CDR3 protein. The table shows around 350,000 distinct CDR3 sequences, with about 14% occurring only once. Ophthalmopathy patients had Clinical Activity Score at least 3, NOSPECS grade at least 4, duration under 3 months. Patients were excluded because of uncontrolled infection, other autoimmune disease, pregnancy or lactation. The length of the CDR3 is 13 residues. Germline-derived CDR1 and CDR2 are KGHDR and SFDVKD. Trimming removed 3 bases at V and 5 bases at J, with 9 bases between.

This sequence originates from a woman younger than 45 with Graves' ophthalmopathy. The chain has TRBV24-1 and TRBJ1-2, with D uncertain. What was sequenced was blood. The DNA for the CDR3 is TGTGCCACCAGTGATAACCAACGATATGGCTACACCTTC. Protein product: CATSDNQRYGYTF.